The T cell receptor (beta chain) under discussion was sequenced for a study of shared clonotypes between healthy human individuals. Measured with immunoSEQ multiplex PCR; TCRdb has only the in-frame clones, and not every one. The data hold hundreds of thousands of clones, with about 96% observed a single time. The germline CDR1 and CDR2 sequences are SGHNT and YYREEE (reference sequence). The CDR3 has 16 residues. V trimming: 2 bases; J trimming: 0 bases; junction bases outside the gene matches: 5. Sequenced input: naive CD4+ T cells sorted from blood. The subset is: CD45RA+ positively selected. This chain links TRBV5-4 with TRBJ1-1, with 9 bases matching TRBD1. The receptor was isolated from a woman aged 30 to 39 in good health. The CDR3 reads CASSLKGTGLNTEAFF. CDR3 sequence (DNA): TGTGCCAGCAGCTTAAAAGGGACAGGGCTGAACACTGAAGCTTTCTTT.